These 11 T cell receptor beta chains originate from one sample sequenced in a study of T-cell memory formation after mild COVID-19. TCRdb passed the 5' RACE reads through MiXCR, listing each CDR3 protein once. The sample comprises some 300,000 distinct CDR3 sequences, more than 20% of which are singletons, and 21% rests with the top ten. Sequencing input: PBMCs or a T cell subset sorted from them (not recorded which). All receptors come from a man aged 18 to 35 who had mild COVID-19 (a few samples of this study predate the infection). Cell type and time point are not known.

This clonotype was seen a few times. The rearrangement uses TRBV15 and TRBJ2-5, with D perhaps TRBD2 (6 bases). Per germline, CDR1 LNHNV and CDR2 YYDKDF (reference sequence). The CDR3 consists of 15 residues. V lost 0 bases, J lost 2 bases, and 10 bases lay in between. CDR3 sequence: CATSRDGGGQETQYF. The CDR3, as DNA: TGTGCCACCAGCAGAGATGGTGGGGGGCAAGAGACCCAGTACTTC.

CDR3 protein: CASSPAVGAGPRPEQFF. The CDR3 nucleotides read TGTGCCAGCAGTCCGGCGGTGGGAGCGGGACCACGACCTGAGCAGTTCTTC. The chain uses TRBV6-5 and TRBJ2-1, with TRBD2 identical over 7 bases. The CDR3 loop spans 17 amino acids. Unmatched junction bases numbered 19, after V lost 5 bases and J lost 9 bases. Looked up from germline, CDR1 is MNHEY and CDR2 is SVGAGI.

The genes are TRBV5-4 and TRBJ2-5, with D perhaps matching TRBD2 (5 bases). Germline CDR1 is SGHNT and CDR2 is YYREEE (reference sequence). This CDR3 has 12 residues. Trimming stripped 7 bases from V and 5 bases from J, with 12 bases between. The CDR3, as DNA: TGTGCCAGCTCCGAGGGTTCGGAGACCCAGTACTTC. The encoded protein is CASSEGSETQYF.

The V and J genes are TRBV7-9 and TRBJ1-2; 8 nucleotides line up with TRBD1. With V trimmed by 0 bases and J by 5 bases, 5 bases remained unmatched. Per the germline V gene, CDR1 is SEHNR and CDR2 is FQNEAQ (reference sequence). There are 15 residues in the CDR3. The CDR3 DNA reads TGTGCCAGCAGCTTAGCCAGGGGGCTTTGGTATGGCTACACCTTC. Its protein is CASSLARGLWYGYTF. The entire variable domain, with the rest obtained from reference TRBV7-9 and TRBJ1-2, is as follows: DTGVSQNPRHKITKRGQNVTFRCDPISEHNRLYWYRQTLGQGPEFLTYFQNEAQLEKSRLLSDRFSAERPKGSFSTLEIQRTEQGDSAMYLCASSLARGLWYGYTFGSGTRLTVV.

CDR3 residues: CASSPGRDGYTF. The CDR3 coding sequence is TGTGCCAGCAGCCCCGGAAGGGACGGCTACACCTTC. This chain joins TRBV5-6 and TRBJ1-2, with D possibly being TRBD1 (5 bases). Looked up from germline, CDR1 is SGHDT and CDR2 is YYEEEE. The CDR3 loop spans 12 amino acids. V lost 4 bases and J lost 8, with 12 bases in between. Variable domain in full (rest from reference TRBV5-6 and TRBJ1-2): DAGVTQSPTHLIKTRGQQVTLRCSPKSGHDTVSWYQQALGQGPQFIFQYYEEEERQRGNFPDRFSGHQFPNYSSELNVNALLLGDSALYLCASSPGRDGYTFGSGTRLTVV.

This clonotype was seen a few times. The chain recombines TRBV20-1 with TRBJ1-2; 11 bases fit TRBD1. Germline loops: CDR1 DFQATT, CDR2 SNEGSKA (reference sequence). The CDR3 totals 14 residues. The V and J ends lost 4 bases and 4 bases, in that order; junction bases with no gene match: 5. The CDR3, as DNA: TGCAGTGCTATAGGGACAGGGGGGATCTATGGCTACACCTTC. Its protein is CSAIGTGGIYGYTF.

The chain joins TRBV12-3 or TRBV12-4 to TRBJ2-7, with a tentative D call TRBD2 (5 bases). V dropped 3 bases and J dropped 3 bases, with 15 bases sitting between them. This CDR3 spans 15 amino acids. The DNA for the CDR3 is TGTGCCAGCAGTTTCCCCCTCGGAGGTCTCTACGAGCAGTACTTC. Its protein product is CASSFPLGGLYEQYF.

The CDR3 here is CASSPDLGAEAFF. DNA of the CDR3: TGTGCCAGCAGCCCGGACCTGGGGGCTGAAGCTTTCTTT. The chain couples TRBV5-4 to TRBJ1-1; tentatively, D is TRBD1 (5 bases). Germline loops: CDR1 SGHNT, CDR2 YYREEE (reference sequence). This CDR3 comprises 13 residues. Trimming left V 4 bases short and J 6 bases short, with 13 bases between.

V and J are TRBV5-1 and TRBJ1-3; tentative D call: TRBD1 (6 bases). The CDR3 sequence is 17 residues long. Germline CDR1 reads SGHRS; CDR2 reads YFSETQ. Trimming left V 8 bases short and J 3 bases short, with 24 bases between. The CDR3: CASSDLPWGARGNTIYF. The CDR3 region has the DNA TGCGCCAGTAGCGACCTCCCTTGGGGGGCGCGTGGAAACACCATATATTTT.

This clonotype turned up a few times. The V gene is TRBV5-1, the J gene TRBJ1-3, with D possibly TRBD1 on 6 matching bases. Trimming removed 0 bases from V and 4 bases from J, with 11 bases in between. Germline V CDR1 and CDR2: SGHRS, YFSETQ. CDR3 length: 15 residues. In nucleotides, the CDR3 is TGCGCCAGCAGCTTGGATGGGGGCTCGGGAAACACCATATATTTT. This codes for CASSLDGGSGNTIYF.

This clonotype was seen ten or more times. The gene calls are TRBV3-1 and TRBJ2-6, with D unclear. V was cut by 5 bases and J by 0 bases, with 5 bases left in between. The CDR3 runs to 14 residues. The V gene's germline CDR1 is LGHDT and CDR2 YNNKEL (reference sequence). The CDR3 DNA is TGTGCCAGCAGCAGGATCTCTGGGGCCAACGTCCTGACTTTC. This sequence encodes CASSRISGANVLTF.